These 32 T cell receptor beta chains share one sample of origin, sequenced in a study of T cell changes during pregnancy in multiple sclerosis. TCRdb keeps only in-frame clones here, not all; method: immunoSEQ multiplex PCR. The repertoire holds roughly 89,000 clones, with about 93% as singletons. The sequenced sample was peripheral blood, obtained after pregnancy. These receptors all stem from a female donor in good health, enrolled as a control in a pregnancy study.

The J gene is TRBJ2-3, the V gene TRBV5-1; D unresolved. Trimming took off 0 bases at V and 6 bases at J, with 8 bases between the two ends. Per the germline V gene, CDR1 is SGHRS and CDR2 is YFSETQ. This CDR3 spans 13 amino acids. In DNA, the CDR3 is TGCGCCAGCAGCTTGGGCACCGGGGATACGCAGTATTTT. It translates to CASSLGTGDTQYF.

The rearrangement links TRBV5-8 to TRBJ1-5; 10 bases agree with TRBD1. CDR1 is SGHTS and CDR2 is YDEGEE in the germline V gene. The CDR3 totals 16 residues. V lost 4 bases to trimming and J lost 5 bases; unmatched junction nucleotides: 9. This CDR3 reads CASSQGGTGVDQPQHF. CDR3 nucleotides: TGTGCCAGCAGCCAGGGGGGGACAGGGGTTGATCAGCCCCAGCATTTT.

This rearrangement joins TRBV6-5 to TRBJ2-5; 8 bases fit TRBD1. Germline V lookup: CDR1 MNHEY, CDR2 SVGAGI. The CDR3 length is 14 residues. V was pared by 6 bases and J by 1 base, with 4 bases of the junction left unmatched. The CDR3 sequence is CASSRTGGQETQYF. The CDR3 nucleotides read TGTGCCAGCAGCCGCACAGGGGGCCAAGAGACCCAGTACTTC.

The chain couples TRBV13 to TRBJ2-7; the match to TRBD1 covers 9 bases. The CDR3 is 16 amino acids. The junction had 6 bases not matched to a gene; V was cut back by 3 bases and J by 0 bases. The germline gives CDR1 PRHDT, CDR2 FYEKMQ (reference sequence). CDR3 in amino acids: CASSFGHRGPSYEQYF. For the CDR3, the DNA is TGTGCCAGCAGCTTCGGGCACAGGGGGCCCTCCTACGAGCAGTACTTC. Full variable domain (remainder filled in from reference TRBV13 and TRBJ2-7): AAGVIQSPRHLIKEKRETATLKCYPIPRHDTVYWYQQGPGQDPQFLISFYEKMQSDKGSIPDRFSAQQFSDYHSELNMSSLELGDSALYFCASSFGHRGPSYEQYFGPGTRLTVT.

Here the CDR3 DNA reads TGCGCCAGCAGCTTGCTAGCGGGCGGCGCAGATACGCAGTATTTT. Its translation: CASSLLAGGADTQYF. The rearrangement uses TRBV5-1 and TRBJ2-3, with TRBD2 matching over 8 bases. The CDR3 covers 15 residues. The V gene's germline CDR1 is SGHRS and CDR2 YFSETQ. Unmatched junction bases numbered 5, after V lost 1 base and J lost 4 bases.

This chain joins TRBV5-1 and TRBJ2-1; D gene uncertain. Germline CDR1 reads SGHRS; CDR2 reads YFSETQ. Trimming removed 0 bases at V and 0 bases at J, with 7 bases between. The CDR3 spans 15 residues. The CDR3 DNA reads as TGCGCCAGCAGCTTGGACGCGAGCTCCTACAATGAGCAGTTCTTC. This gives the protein CASSLDASSYNEQFF. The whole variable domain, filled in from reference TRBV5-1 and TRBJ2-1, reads KAGVTQTPRYLIKTRGQQVTLSCSPISGHRSVSWYQQTPGQGLQFLFEYFSETQRNKGNFPGRFSGRQFSNSRSEMNVSTLELGDSALYLCASSLDASSYNEQFFGPGTRLTVL.

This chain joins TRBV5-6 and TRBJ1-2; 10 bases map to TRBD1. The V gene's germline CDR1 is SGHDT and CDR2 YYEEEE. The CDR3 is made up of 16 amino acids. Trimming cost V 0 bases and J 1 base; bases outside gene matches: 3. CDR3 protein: CASSLAGQGYNYGYTF. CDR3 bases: TGTGCCAGCAGCTTGGCGGGACAGGGGTATAACTATGGCTACACCTTC.

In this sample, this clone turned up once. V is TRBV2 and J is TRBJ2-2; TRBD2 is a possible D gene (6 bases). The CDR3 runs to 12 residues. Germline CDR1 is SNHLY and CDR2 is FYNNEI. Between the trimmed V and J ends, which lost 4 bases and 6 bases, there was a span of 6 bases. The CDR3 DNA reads TGTGCCAGCAGTGGGGACTCCGGGGAGCTGTTTTTT. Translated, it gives CASSGDSGELFF. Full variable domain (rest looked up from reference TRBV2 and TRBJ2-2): EPEVTQTPSHQVTQMGQEVILRCVPISNHLYFYWYRQILGQKVEFLVSFYNNEISEKSEIFDDQFSVERPDGSNFTLKIRSTKLEDSAMYFCASSGDSGELFFGEGSRLTVL.

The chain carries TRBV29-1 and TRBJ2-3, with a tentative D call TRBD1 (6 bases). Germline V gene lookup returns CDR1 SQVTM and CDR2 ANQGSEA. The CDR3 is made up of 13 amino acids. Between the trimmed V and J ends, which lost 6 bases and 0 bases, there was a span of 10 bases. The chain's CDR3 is CSVEDRSTDTQYF. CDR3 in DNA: TGCAGCGTCGAGGACAGAAGCACAGATACGCAGTATTTT.

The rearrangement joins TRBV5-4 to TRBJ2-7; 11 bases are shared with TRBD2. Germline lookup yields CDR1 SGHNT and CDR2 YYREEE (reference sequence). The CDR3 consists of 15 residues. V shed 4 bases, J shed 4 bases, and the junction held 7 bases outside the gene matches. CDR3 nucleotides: TGTGCCAGCAGCCGTCTAGCGGGAGGTTCATACGAGCAGTACTTC. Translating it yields CASSRLAGGSYEQYF.

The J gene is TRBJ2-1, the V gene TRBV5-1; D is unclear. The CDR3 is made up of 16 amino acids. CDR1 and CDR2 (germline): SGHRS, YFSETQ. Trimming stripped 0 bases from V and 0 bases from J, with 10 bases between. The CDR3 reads CASSLAGSSSYNEQFF. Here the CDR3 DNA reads TGCGCCAGCAGCTTGGCCGGGTCGAGCTCCTACAATGAGCAGTTCTTC.

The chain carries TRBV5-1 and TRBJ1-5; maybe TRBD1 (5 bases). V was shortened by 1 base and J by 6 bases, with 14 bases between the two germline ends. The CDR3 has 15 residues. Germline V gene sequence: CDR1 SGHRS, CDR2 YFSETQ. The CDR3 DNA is TGCGCCAGCAGCTTGCAGTCAGGGTCGAGTCAGCCCCAGCATTTT. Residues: CASSLQSGSSQPQHF.

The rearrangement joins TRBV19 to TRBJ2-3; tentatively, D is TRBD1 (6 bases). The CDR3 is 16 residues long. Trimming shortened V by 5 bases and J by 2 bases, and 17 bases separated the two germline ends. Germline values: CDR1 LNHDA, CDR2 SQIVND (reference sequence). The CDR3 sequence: CASSSRRQGSTDTQYF. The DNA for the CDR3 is TGTGCCAGTAGTTCACGGCGGCAGGGGTCCACAGATACGCAGTATTTT.

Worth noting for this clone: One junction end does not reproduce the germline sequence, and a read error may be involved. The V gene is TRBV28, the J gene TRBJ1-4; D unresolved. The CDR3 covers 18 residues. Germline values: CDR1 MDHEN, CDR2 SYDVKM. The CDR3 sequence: CASSLSQNRFATNEKLFF. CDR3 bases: TGTGCCAGCAGTTTATCGCAGAACCGGTTTGCAACTAATGAAAAACTGTTTTTC.

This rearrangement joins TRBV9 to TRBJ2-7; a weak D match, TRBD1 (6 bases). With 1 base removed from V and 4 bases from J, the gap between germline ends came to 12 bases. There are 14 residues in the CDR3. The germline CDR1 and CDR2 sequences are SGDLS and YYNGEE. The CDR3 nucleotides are TGTGCCAGCAGCGTACAGGGACAATCTTACGAGCAGTACTTC. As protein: CASSVQGQSYEQYF.

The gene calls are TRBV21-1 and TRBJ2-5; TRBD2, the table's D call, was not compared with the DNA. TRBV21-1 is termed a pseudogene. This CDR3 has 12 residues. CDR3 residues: CASSRGWETQYF. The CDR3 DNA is TGTGCCAGCAGCCGCGGTTGGGAGACCCAGTACTTC.

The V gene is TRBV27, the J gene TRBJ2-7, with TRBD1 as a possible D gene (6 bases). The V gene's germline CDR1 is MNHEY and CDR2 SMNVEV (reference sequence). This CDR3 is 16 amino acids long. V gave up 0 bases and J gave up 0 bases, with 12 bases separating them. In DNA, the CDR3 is TGTGCCAGCAGTTTATCACCGGGGACACACTCCTACGAGCAGTACTTC. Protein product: CASSLSPGTHSYEQYF.

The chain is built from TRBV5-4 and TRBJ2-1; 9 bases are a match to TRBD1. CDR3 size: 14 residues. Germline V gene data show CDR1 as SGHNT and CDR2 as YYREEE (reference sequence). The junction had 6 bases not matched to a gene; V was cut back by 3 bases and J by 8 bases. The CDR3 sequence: CASSSDRDRDEQFF. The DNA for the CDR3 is TGTGCCAGCAGCTCGGACAGGGACAGGGATGAGCAGTTCTTC. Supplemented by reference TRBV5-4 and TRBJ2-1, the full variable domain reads ETGVTQSPTHLIKTRGQQVTLRCSSQSGHNTVSWYQQALGQGPQFIFQYYREEENGRGNFPPRFSGLQFPNYSSELNVNALELDDSALYLCASSSDRDRDEQFFGPGTRLTVL.

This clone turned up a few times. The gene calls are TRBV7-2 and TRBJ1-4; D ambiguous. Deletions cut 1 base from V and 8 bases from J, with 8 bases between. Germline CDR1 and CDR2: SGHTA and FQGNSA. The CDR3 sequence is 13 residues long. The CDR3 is CASSLEAEEKLFF. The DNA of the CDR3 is TGTGCCAGCAGCTTAGAGGCGGAGGAAAAACTGTTTTTT.

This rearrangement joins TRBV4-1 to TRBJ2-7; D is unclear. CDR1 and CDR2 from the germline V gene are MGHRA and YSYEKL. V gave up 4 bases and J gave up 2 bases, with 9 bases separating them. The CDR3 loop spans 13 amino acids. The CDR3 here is CASSLDFPYEQYF. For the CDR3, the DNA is TGCGCCAGCAGCCTCGACTTTCCCTACGAGCAGTACTTC.

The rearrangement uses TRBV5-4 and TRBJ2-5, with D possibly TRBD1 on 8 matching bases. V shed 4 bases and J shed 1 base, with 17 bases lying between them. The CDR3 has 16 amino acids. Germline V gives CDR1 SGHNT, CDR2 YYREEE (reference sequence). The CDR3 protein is CASSGGDRTGQETQYF. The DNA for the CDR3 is TGTGCCAGCAGCGGGGGGGACAGGACGGGCCAAGAGACCCAGTACTTC.

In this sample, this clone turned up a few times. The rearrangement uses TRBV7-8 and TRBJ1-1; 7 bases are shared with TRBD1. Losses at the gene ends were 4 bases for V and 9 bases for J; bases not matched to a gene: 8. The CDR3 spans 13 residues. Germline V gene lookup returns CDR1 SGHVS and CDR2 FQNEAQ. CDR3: CASSSGRGQQAFF. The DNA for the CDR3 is TGTGCCAGCAGCTCAGGTCGGGGACAGCAAGCTTTCTTT.

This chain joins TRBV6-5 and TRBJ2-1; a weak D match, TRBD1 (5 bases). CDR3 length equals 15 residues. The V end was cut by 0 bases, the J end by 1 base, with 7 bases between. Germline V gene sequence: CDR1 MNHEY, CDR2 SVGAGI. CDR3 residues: CASSYSGDSYNEQFF. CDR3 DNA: TGTGCCAGCAGTTACTCAGGGGATTCCTACAATGAGCAGTTCTTC.

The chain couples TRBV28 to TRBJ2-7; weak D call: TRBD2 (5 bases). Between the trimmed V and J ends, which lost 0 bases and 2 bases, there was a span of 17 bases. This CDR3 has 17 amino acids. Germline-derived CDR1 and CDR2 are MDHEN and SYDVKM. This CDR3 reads CASSLWPLEAAPYEQYF. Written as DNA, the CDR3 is TGTGCCAGCAGTTTATGGCCCTTGGAGGCGGCTCCCTACGAGCAGTACTTC.

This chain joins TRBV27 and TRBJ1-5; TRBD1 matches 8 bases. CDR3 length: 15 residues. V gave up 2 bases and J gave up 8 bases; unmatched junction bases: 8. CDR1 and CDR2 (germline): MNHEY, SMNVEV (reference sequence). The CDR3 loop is CASSLGRGLREPQHF. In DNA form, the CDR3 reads TGTGCCAGCAGTTTAGGCAGGGGGCTTCGAGAGCCCCAGCATTTT.

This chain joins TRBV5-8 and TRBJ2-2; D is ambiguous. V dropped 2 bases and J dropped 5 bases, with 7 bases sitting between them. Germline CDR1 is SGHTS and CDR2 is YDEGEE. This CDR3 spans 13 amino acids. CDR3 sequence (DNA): TGTGCCAGCAGCTTACGAGTGACCGGGGAGCTGTTTTTT. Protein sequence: CASSLRVTGELFF.

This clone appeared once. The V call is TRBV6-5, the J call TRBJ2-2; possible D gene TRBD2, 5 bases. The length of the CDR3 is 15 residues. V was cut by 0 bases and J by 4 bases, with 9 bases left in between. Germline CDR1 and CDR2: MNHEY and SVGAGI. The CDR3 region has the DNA TGTGCCAGCAGTTACTCGCTAGCTAGCACCGGGGAGCTGTTTTTT. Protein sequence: CASSYSLASTGELFF.

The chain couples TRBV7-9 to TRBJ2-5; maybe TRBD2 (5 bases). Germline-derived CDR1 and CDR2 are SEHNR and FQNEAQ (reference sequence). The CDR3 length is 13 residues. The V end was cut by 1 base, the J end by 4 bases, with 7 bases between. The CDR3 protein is CASSLVGRETQYF. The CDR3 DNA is TGTGCCAGCAGCTTAGTTGGGAGAGAGACCCAGTACTTC.

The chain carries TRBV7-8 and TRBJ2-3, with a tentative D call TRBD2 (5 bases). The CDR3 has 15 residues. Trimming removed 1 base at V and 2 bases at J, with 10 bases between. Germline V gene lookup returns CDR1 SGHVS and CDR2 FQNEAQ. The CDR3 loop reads CASSLEATTTDTQYF. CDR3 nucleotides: TGTGCCAGCAGCTTAGAAGCGACTACCACAGATACGCAGTATTTT. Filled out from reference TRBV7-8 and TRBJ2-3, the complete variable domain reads GAGVSQSPRYKVAKRGQDVALRCDPISGHVSLFWYQQALGQGPEFLTYFQNEAQLDKSGLPSDRFFAERPEGSVSTLKIQRTQQEDSAVYLCASSLEATTTDTQYFGPGTRLTVL.

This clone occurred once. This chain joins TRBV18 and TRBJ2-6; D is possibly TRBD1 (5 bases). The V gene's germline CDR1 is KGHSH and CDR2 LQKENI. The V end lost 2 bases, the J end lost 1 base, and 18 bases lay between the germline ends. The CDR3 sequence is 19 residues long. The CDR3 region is CASSPRSQGSHSGANVLTF. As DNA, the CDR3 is TGTGCCAGCTCACCAAGGTCCCAGGGCTCCCATTCTGGGGCCAACGTCCTGACTTTC.

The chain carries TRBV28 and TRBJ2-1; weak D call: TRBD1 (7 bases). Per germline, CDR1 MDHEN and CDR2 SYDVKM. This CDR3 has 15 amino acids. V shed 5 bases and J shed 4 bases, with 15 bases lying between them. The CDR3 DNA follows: TGTGCCAGCAGTCCCCTCCAGGGGGGTTACAATGAGCAGTTCTTC. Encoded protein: CASSPLQGGYNEQFF.

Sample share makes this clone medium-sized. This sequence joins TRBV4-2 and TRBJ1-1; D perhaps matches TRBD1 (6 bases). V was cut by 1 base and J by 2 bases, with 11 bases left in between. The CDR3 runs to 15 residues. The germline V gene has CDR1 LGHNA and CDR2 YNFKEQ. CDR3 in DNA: TGTGCCAGCAGCCAAGTACAGGGAGAAAACACTGAAGCTTTCTTT. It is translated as CASSQVQGENTEAFF.